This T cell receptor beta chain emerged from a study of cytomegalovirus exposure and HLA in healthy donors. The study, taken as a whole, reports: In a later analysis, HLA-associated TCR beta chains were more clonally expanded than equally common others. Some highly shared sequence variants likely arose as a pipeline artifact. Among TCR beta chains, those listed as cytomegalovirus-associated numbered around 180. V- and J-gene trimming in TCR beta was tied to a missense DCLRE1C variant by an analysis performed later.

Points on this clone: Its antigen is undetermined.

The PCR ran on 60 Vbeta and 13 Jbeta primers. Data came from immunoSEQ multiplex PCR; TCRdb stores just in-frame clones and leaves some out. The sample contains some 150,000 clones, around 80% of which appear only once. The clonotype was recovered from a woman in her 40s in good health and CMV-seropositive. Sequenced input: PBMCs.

CDR3 coding DNA: TGTGCCAGCAGCTTACTACGAGGGGAGGACGGCTACACCTTC. As protein: CASSLLRGEDGYTF. V and J are TRBV7-6 and TRBJ1-2, with D possibly being TRBD1 (5 bases). The CDR3 is 14 residues long. Looked up from germline, CDR1 is SGHVS and CDR2 is FNYEAQ. V was trimmed by 2 bases and J by 8 bases, leaving 15 bases between them.